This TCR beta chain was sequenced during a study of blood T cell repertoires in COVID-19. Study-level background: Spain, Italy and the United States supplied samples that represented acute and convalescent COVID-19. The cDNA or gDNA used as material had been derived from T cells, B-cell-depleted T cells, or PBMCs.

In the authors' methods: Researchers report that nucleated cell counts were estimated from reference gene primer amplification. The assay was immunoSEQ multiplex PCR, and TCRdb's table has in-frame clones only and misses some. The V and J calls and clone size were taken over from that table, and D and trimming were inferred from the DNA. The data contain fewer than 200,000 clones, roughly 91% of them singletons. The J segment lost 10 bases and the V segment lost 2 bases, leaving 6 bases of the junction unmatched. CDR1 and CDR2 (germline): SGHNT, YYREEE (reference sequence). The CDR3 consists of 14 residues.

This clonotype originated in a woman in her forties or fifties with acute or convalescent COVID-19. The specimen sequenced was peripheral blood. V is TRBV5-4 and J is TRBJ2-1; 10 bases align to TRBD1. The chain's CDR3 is CASSFTGTGDEQFF. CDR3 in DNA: TGTGCCAGCAGCTTTACCGGGACAGGGGACGAGCAGTTCTTC.